A single sample is the source of the 28 T cell receptor beta chains below, sequenced in a study of T cells in Graves' hyperthyroidism and ophthalmopathy. TCR beta CDR3 sequences were amplified from RNA transcripts. A set of HTBI primers served as the primers for a first-round RT-PCR of the TCR CDR3. MiXCR, run by TCRdb on the multiplex PCR reads, gives a single entry per CDR3 protein. The sample gives just under 750,000 distinct CDR3 sequences, just over 35% of which show up once; 30% to 40% is in the top ten. Source material: blood. These TCRs come from a woman aged 35 to 49 with Graves' hyperthyroidism.

The chain has TRBV24-1 and TRBJ1-2; 9 positions agree with TRBD1. The CDR3 runs 14 residues. Germline CDR1 is KGHDR and CDR2 is SFDVKD. V was pared by 4 bases and J by 7 bases, with 6 bases of the junction left unmatched. The CDR3 here is CATSDGTGNRGYTF. CDR3 nucleotides: TGTGCCACCAGTGACGGGACAGGGAACCGTGGCTACACCTTC.

Many counts were recorded for this clonotype. The chain employs TRBV20-1 and TRBJ2-7, with 8 bases aligning to TRBD1. The CDR3 is 14 amino acids. V lost 0 bases and J lost 6; bases outside the gene matches: 7. Germline values: CDR1 DFQATT, CDR2 SNEGSKA (reference sequence). The CDR3 DNA reads TGCAGTGCTAGAGATCGGACAGGGTTGGGCGAGCAGTACTTC. It codes for CSARDRTGLGEQYF.

J is TRBJ2-7 and V is TRBV5-5; 8 nucleotides line up with TRBD1. CDR3 length: 13 amino acids. V lost 3 bases and J lost 7; bases outside the gene matches: 6. Germline assignment: CDR1 SGHKS and CDR2 YYEKEE (reference sequence). CDR3 bases: TGTGCCAGCAGCTGGAACAGGGGGGATGAGCAGTACTTC. Its protein product is CASSWNRGDEQYF.

The J gene is TRBJ1-5, the V gene TRBV19, with no clear D. There are 12 residues in the CDR3. The germline V gene has CDR1 LNHDA and CDR2 SQIVND (reference sequence). V lost 7 bases, J lost 5 bases, and 9 bases lay in between. CDR3 nucleotide sequence: TGTGCCAGTAAGAACGGACATCAGCCCCAGCATTTT. This encodes CASKNGHQPQHF.

V gene TRBV12-3 or TRBV12-4 combines with J gene TRBJ1-1; D is possibly TRBD1 (5 bases). Trimming stripped 6 bases from V and 5 bases from J, with 19 bases between. CDR3 size: 15 residues. The CDR3, as DNA: TGTGCCAGCAGCCCCCTCGGGGGGGGACCGACTGAAGCTTTCTTT. This gives the protein CASSPLGGGPTEAFF.

The chain joins TRBV4-1 to TRBJ1-4; tentative D call: TRBD1 (6 bases). This CDR3 spans 16 amino acids. CDR1 MGHRA and CDR2 YSYEKL come from the germline V gene. V shed 3 bases and J shed 8 bases, with 19 bases lying between them. Here the CDR3 reads CASSHLPTGLGEKLFF. The CDR3 DNA follows: TGCGCCAGCAGCCACTTACCGACAGGTTTAGGGGAAAAACTGTTTTTT.

As concerns this clonotype: A much larger clonotype is one base distant, so this may be a read error. CDR3 residues: CSADGGHHTEAFF. The CDR3 nucleotides are TGCAGCGCCGACGGGGGCCATCACACTGAAGCTTTCTTT. The V gene is TRBV29-1, the J gene TRBJ1-1; tentative D call: TRBD1 (6 bases). The CDR3 extends over 13 amino acids. Germline assignment: CDR1 SQVTM and CDR2 ANQGSEA. V was shortened by 7 bases and J by 3 bases, with 15 bases between the two germline ends. Variable domain in full (rest from reference TRBV29-1 and TRBJ1-1): SAVISQKPSRDICQRGTSLTIQCQVDSQVTMMFWYRQQPGQSLTLIATANQGSEATYESGFVIDKFPISRPNLTFSTLTVSNMSPEDSSIYLCSADGGHHTEAFFGQGTRLTVV.

This clonotype was seen ten or more times. V usage is TRBV19 and J usage is TRBJ2-2; D assignment may be TRBD1 or TRBD2 (5 bases each). Germline CDR1 LNHDA, CDR2 SQIVND (reference sequence). CDR3 length: 15 amino acids. Trimming cost V 6 bases and J 1 base, with 12 bases left between them. The CDR3 loop is CASRLRDQNTGELFF. CDR3 nucleotides: TGTGCCAGTAGGCTCAGGGACCAGAACACCGGGGAGCTGTTTTTT.

This clonotype was seen only a few times. The chain recombines TRBV5-1 with TRBJ2-2; TRBD1 aligns across 9 bases. This CDR3 comprises 19 residues. J gave up 6 bases and V 0 bases, and 15 bases lay outside the gene matches. The germline CDR1 and CDR2 sequences are SGHRS and YFSETQ. The CDR3 bases are TGCGCCAGCAGCTTGGCCGGGACAGGGAGACGTTCTAGGTCCGGGGAGCTGTTTTTT. Its protein is CASSLAGTGRRSRSGELFF.

CDR3 in DNA: TGTGCCAGCAGCCAAGGTGAAGGGGAGAGACTGTTTTTT. Residues: CASSQGEGERLFF. This chain uses TRBV3-1 with TRBJ1-4, with a weak D call TRBD1 (5 bases). V lost 1 base to trimming and J lost 13 bases, with 13 bases between them. From germline, CDR1 is LGHDT and CDR2 YNNKEL (reference sequence). This CDR3 is built from 13 residues.

The chain has TRBV10-3 and TRBJ1-1, with D uncertain. The germline V gene encodes CDR1 ENHRY and CDR2 SYGVKD. V lost 5 bases and J lost 2, with 9 bases in between. CDR3 length: 13 residues. CDR3 DNA: TGTGCCATCAGTCGCACAGCTAACACTGAAGCTTTCTTT. Protein product: CAISRTANTEAFF.

At least ten counts were recorded for this clonotype. The chain joins TRBV5-1 to TRBJ1-6; D is perhaps TRBD1 (5 bases). This CDR3 is built from 14 residues. In germline, CDR1 is SGHRS, CDR2 YFSETQ. V was shortened by 3 bases and J by 8 bases, with 12 bases between the two germline ends. CDR3 coding DNA: TGCGCCAGCAGCTGGGGGGGTTTGGATTCACCCCTCCACTTT. This codes for CASSWGGLDSPLHF.

The chain links TRBV5-6 to TRBJ1-2, with a tentative D call TRBD1 (5 bases). In germline, CDR1 is SGHDT, CDR2 YYEEEE. The CDR3 consists of 16 residues. The V gene lost 3 bases and the J gene lost 7 bases, with 22 bases spanning the gap. CDR3 loop: CASSSRGGEMLFGYTF. In nucleotides, the CDR3 is TGTGCCAGCAGCTCGAGGGGCGGGGAGATGTTGTTTGGCTACACCTTC. Full variable domain (missing parts from reference TRBV5-6 and TRBJ1-2): DAGVTQSPTHLIKTRGQQVTLRCSPKSGHDTVSWYQQALGQGPQFIFQYYEEEERQRGNFPDRFSGHQFPNYSSELNVNALLLGDSALYLCASSSRGGEMLFGYTFGSGTRLTVV.

This clonotype has a handful of counts. This sequence joins TRBV12-3 or TRBV12-4 and TRBJ1-1; possible D gene TRBD1, 6 bases. The CDR3 sequence is 15 residues long. Trimming took 7 bases from V and 1 from J, leaving 16 bases between them. The CDR3 sequence is CASTEGGERNTEAFF. The CDR3 DNA is TGTGCCAGCACTGAAGGGGGGGAGAGGAACACTGAAGCTTTCTTT.

The rearrangement uses TRBV10-1 and TRBJ2-2; 9 nucleotides line up with TRBD1. CDR3 length: 15 residues. V shed 6 bases, J shed 6 bases, and the junction held 8 bases outside the gene matches. Germline assignment: CDR1 WNHNN and CDR2 SYGVQD (reference sequence). The CDR3: CASSYGQGLAGELFF. Written as DNA, the CDR3 is TGCGCCAGCAGCTACGGACAGGGGTTGGCCGGGGAGCTGTTTTTT.

Note on this clonotype: A much more abundant neighbour one base away suggests this may be a read error. The chain has TRBV6-2 or TRBV6-3 and TRBJ1-5, with D perhaps matching TRBD1 (5 bases). The CDR3 is 14 amino acids. Germline CDR1 MNHEY, CDR2 SVGEGT. CDR3 loop: CASSVGGVDQLQHF. DNA for the CDR3: TGTGCCAGCAGTGTCGGAGGGGTCGACCAGCTCCAGCATTTT.

The chain has TRBV15 and TRBJ1-1; 9 bases agree with TRBD1. CDR1 is LNHNV and CDR2 is YYDKDF in the germline V gene (reference sequence). V lost 3 bases and J lost 1; bases outside the gene matches: 6. The CDR3 consists of 16 residues. DNA for the CDR3: TGTGCCACCAGCAGTTTCGGGACAGGGCAGAACACTGAAGCTTTCTTT. It codes for CATSSFGTGQNTEAFF.

This clonotype was seen a few times. The chain is built from TRBV19 and TRBJ2-3; D might be TRBD1 (6 bases). Trimming shortened V by 5 bases and J by 1 base, and 13 bases separated the two germline ends. Germline V gene data show CDR1 as LNHDA and CDR2 as SQIVND (reference sequence). The CDR3 length is 15 residues. This CDR3 is CASSQQGFRTDTQYF. In DNA form, the CDR3 reads TGTGCCAGTAGTCAACAGGGCTTTCGCACAGATACGCAGTATTTT.

As for this clonotype: One base away lies a much larger clone, so this may be a sequencing read error. V is TRBV6-1 and J is TRBJ1-6, with 7 bases fitting TRBD1. Germline loops: CDR1 MNHNS, CDR2 SASEGT. The CDR3 contains 12 residues. The CDR3 reads CASNGQATPPHF. The CDR3 coding sequence is TGTGCCAGCAACGGACAGGCGACACCCCCCCACTTT.

Only a few counts were recorded for this clonotype. The conserved closing phenylalanine or tryptophan is absent in this CDR3, likely reflecting a read error. It is unclear where the CDR3 begins or ends on the DNA, so no DNA is shown, and the CDR3 is as TCRdb lists it. The chain recombines TRBV2 with TRBJ1-4; TRBD1, the D gene given by the table, was not confirmed from the DNA. A total of 8 residues make up the CDR3, ends included. CDR1 and CDR2 from the germline V gene are SNHLY and FYNNEI. The chain's CDR3 is CASSWGES.

This clonotype was detected ten times or more. The chain has TRBV15 and TRBJ2-2; D not resolved. CDR1 and CDR2 (germline): LNHNV, YYDKDF (reference sequence). The ends were cut back, 5 bases at V and 4 bases at J, with 11 bases in the middle. CDR3 length: 14 residues. The CDR3 nucleotides read TGTGCCACCAGCCCCATCCGTGGCACCGGGGAGCTGTTTTTT. Translating it yields CATSPIRGTGELFF.

The V gene is TRBV7-9, the J gene TRBJ2-5; tentatively, D is TRBD1 or TRBD2 (5 bases each). The J call may be faulty, since TRBJ2-4 better matches the DNA end. Germline CDR1 SEHNR, CDR2 FQNEAQ (reference sequence). CDR3 length equals 15 residues. The CDR3 coding sequence is TGTGCCAGCAGCTTAGAGGCAGGGACGCGCAACATTCAGTACTTC. This sequence encodes CASSLEAGTRNIQYF.

This chain connects TRBV12-5 to TRBJ2-5; 9 positions match TRBD2. The V gene's germline CDR1 is LGHNT and CDR2 FRNRAP. This CDR3 spans 16 amino acids. The CDR3 is CASSFGGGGGGETQYF. As DNA, the CDR3 is TGTGCCAGCAGTTTCGGCGGCGGGGGGGGCGGGGAGACCCAGTACTTC.

This clonotype came up a few times. This may arise from a read error, as a much more abundant clone is one base away. The rearrangement uses TRBV7-2 and TRBJ1-6; D perhaps matches TRBD1 (5 bases). There are 14 residues in the CDR3. Deletions cut 5 bases from V and 4 bases from J, with 9 bases between. In germline, CDR1 is SGHTA, CDR2 FQGNSA. CDR3 residues: CASSGTEYNSPLHF. DNA of the CDR3: TGTGCCAGCAGCGGGACGGAGTATAATTCACCCCTCCACTTT.

The V and J genes are TRBV14 and TRBJ2-7; 7 bases map to TRBD1. The junction had 17 bases not matched to a gene; V was cut back by 4 bases and J by 2 bases. CDR1 is SGHDN and CDR2 is FVKESK in the germline V gene. CDR3 length equals 18 residues. CDR3 sequence (DNA): TGTGCCAGCAGCCGAGTGGCGTATCGGGACAGTCTCACCTACGAGCAGTACTTC. The encoded protein is CASSRVAYRDSLTYEQYF.

This rearrangement joins TRBV7-8 to TRBJ2-7; D might be TRBD2 (7 bases). The CDR3 spans 15 residues. The germline V gene encodes CDR1 SGHVS and CDR2 FQNEAQ. Trimming cost V 0 bases and J 9 bases, with 18 bases left between them. CDR3: CASSLAGGASGTQYF. The CDR3 DNA reads as TGTGCCAGCAGCTTAGCGGGGGGGGCTTCAGGTACGCAGTACTTC.

This clonotype was seen a few times. J is TRBJ2-7 and V is TRBV7-2; 11 positions agree with TRBD1. CDR3 length: 15 residues. Trimming at V came to 4 bases and at J to 4 bases, leaving 6 bases not matched to a gene. Germline values: CDR1 SGHTA, CDR2 FQGNSA. CDR3 sequence: CASSYRGQGVYEQYF. The DNA for the CDR3 is TGTGCCAGCAGCTACCGGGGACAGGGGGTTTACGAGCAGTACTTC.

The chain carries TRBV10-3 and TRBJ1-2; D is undetermined. V lost 4 bases, J lost 8 bases, and 8 bases lay in between. This CDR3 contains 11 residues. Germline V gene sequence: CDR1 ENHRY, CDR2 SYGVKD. CDR3 sequence reads: CAISGVGGYTF. The DNA of the CDR3 is TGTGCCATCAGTGGGGTCGGGGGCTACACCTTC.